This T cell receptor beta chain was sequenced in a study of monozygotic twins with inflammatory bowel disease. CDR1 MDHEN and CDR2 SYDVKM come from the germline V gene. There are 15 residues in the CDR3. Reprocessing the 5' RACE reads, TCRdb reports a single entry for every CDR3 protein and omits DNA. Recorded here are 200,000 to 250,000 distinct CDR3 sequences; the top ten clones represent less than 9%. This chain links TRBV28 with TRBJ2-2; the TCRdb call, TRBD2, lacks DNA for checking. Sequencing was performed on blood. The receptor's source is a human donor with ulcerative colitis or Crohn's disease, or a healthy co-twin of an affected twin (not recorded which). The CDR3 is CASSFGGHTPGELFF.